This T cell receptor (beta chain) derives from a study of T-cell reconstitution after alpha-beta-depleted transplantation in children. This sample's TCRbeta library carried unique molecular identifier barcodes. Each CDR3 protein is one row after TCRdb ran MiXCR on the PCR reads. The table includes approximately 590,000 distinct CDR3 sequences, 8% to 11% detected once. Looked up from germline, CDR1 is SGHDN and CDR2 is FVKESK. The CDR3 runs 19 residues. V trimming: 4 bases; J trimming: 7 bases; junction bases outside the gene matches: 20. V and J are TRBV14 and TRBJ2-1; 9 nucleotides match TRBD2. The sample here was PBMCs from the stem cell graft donor, taken from the stem cell graft. This sequence originates from a human donor who donated a stem cell graft to a child with acute myeloid leukemia. As DNA, the CDR3 is TGTGCCAGCAGCCCCCGCTATTCATGGGCGGGAGGGCCAGGGAATGAGCAGTTCTTC. Translated: CASSPRYSWAGGPGNEQFF.